This TCR beta chain was found in a study of cytomegalovirus exposure and HLA in healthy donors. Study findings and constraints: Later analysis found that TCR beta chains associated with HLA were more clonally expanded than other, equally common chains. A list of about 180 TCR beta chains associated with cytomegalovirus was given. Indistinguishable V segments such as TRBV6-2 and TRBV6-3 were excluded. Earlier analysis looked at TCR beta V segments, and most were productive about 87% or about 30% of the time.

As to this clone: Its antigen is undetermined.

The CDR3 spans 14 residues. The germline CDR1 and CDR2 sequences are SGHVS and FNYEAQ. Deletions cut 5 bases from V and 3 bases from J, with 10 bases between. In the PCR, 60 Vbeta and 13 Jbeta primers were used. Sequencing was performed with immunoSEQ multiplex PCR; in TCRdb, only in-frame clones are kept and a portion is missing. The data hold tens of thousands of clones, with approximately 73% observed a single time. V gene TRBV7-6 combines with J gene TRBJ1-4; D call uncertain. The sequence derives from a man aged 18 to 35 in good health and CMV-seronegative. The sample comprised PBMCs. For the CDR3, the DNA is TGTGCCAGCAGCCCCCGCGGAGCTAATGAAAAACTGTTTTTT. Its translation is CASSPRGANEKLFF.